A single T cell receptor (beta chain) is shown here with its context. The antigen remains unidentified. TCRdb re-called the 5' RACE reads through MiXCR, storing one row per CDR3 protein. The sample comprises some 450,000 distinct CDR3 sequences, 17% of which are singletons, and under 1.2% rests with the top ten. The sample comes from a study of CD8 T cells in ankylosing spondylitis. Study-wide results and caveats: Seemingly distinctive of ankylosing spondylitis blood was a TCR beta motif formed by eight highly homologous variants.

Sequencing input: blood, either unsorted or a sorted T cell fraction (not recorded which). The source of this sequence is a male donor with ankylosing spondylitis.

CDR3 region: CASSFTGTISNEQFF. The CDR3 nucleotides are TGTGCCAGCAGCTTTACCGGGACTATCTCGAATGAGCAGTTCTTC. V usage is TRBV7-9 and J usage is TRBJ2-1; TRBD2 matches at 7 bases. V lost 3 bases to trimming and J lost 7 bases; unmatched junction nucleotides: 9. CDR1 SEHNR and CDR2 FQNEAQ come from the germline V gene (reference sequence). CDR3 size: 15 residues.